This T cell receptor beta chain was recorded in a study of T-cell reconstitution after alpha-beta-depleted transplantation in children. V was pared by 5 bases and J by 7 bases, with 15 bases between. Germline CDR1 is MDHEN and CDR2 is SYDVKM. The CDR3 length is 14 residues. Preparation of the TCRbeta library was carried out with unique molecular identifiers. One entry per CDR3 protein, called by TCRdb with MiXCR from the PCR reads. In the table there are about 78,000 distinct CDR3 sequences, 13% to 15% of which are singletons. General observations from the study: Reportedly, only several hundred clones from non-depleted graft cells drove alpha-beta T-cell counts at about two months. Hyperexpanded clones declined; after one year, newly produced T cells mostly supplied diversity. High day-60 TCRbeta diversity in some patients came from surviving recipient T cells and thymic progenitors.

This clonotype was counted a few times. The antigen is undetermined. The receptor was isolated from a male patient between 2 and 9 years old who had a stem cell transplant for acute lymphoblastic leukemia, so the T cells may come from the graft donor. The sample in question was PBMCs, mostly from graft donor cells, obtained 180 days after TCRalphabeta/CD19-depleted stem cell transplant. The chain combines TRBV28 with TRBJ1-5; TRBD1 might be the D (6 bases). The CDR3 is CASSPWRGSQPQHF. The CDR3 DNA follows: TGTGCCAGCAGTCCCTGGAGGGGGTCCCAGCCCCAGCATTTT.